This TCR beta chain was observed in a study of human T cells and chemical hapten exposure. Overall study results and limits: High-frequency TCRs, those above 1 in 1000, stayed the same after DPC sensitization. PT1 expanded TCR numbers tracked positively with patch test score.

Regarding time point: patch test 2, 6 weeks after DPC sensitization. Treatment denoted: therapeutic diphenylcyclopropenone sensitization with weekly scalp DPC. A single record per CDR3 protein comes from TCRdb applying MiXCR to the RACE reads. The table shows nearly 85,000 distinct CDR3 sequences, with around a tenth occurring only once. The germline V gene encodes CDR1 SQVTM and CDR2 ANQGSEA. This CDR3 has 14 amino acids. Between the trimmed V and J ends, which lost 3 bases and 2 bases, there was a span of 13 bases. A few counts support this clonotype. The target antigen is unknown. V gene TRBV29-1 combines with J gene TRBJ1-1; D call uncertain. Sequencing used whole blood, obtained in connection with sensitization to the hapten diphenylcyclopropenone (DPC). This TCR came from a young man with alopecia areata. Some clones in this sample may be carry-over from other donors' samples. CDR3 bases: TGCAGCGTTGAGTGGAGGGTCTACAACACTGAAGCTTTCTTT. This translates into CSVEWRVYNTEAFF.